This T cell receptor (beta chain) stems from a study of Ad26.COV2.S vaccination and SARS-CoV-2 variants. This clone was seen a single time. Per germline, CDR1 SGHAT and CDR2 FQDESV (reference sequence). Trimming at V came to 5 bases and at J to 6 bases, leaving 9 bases not matched to a gene. This CDR3 has 16 residues. Method: immunoSEQ multiplex PCR; TCRdb's copy keeps in-frame clones and lacks some. This sample has hundreds of thousands of clones, with roughly nine tenths found just once. Stated treatment: some 19 received Ad26.COV2.S at low or high dose, single or two shots; several received placebo; per-sample allocation not given. Collection of the samples took place on day 63 after the first injection of vaccine or placebo.

The rearrangement uses TRBV11-1 and TRBJ1-6, with 8 bases matching TRBD1. This receptor was identified in a person between 18 and 60 years old who received the Ad26.COV2.S COVID-19 vaccine or a placebo. Here the sequenced sample was peripheral blood, taken in a trial of Ad26.COV2.S vaccine versus placebo. The CDR3 DNA reads as TGTGCCAGCAGCCGAGGACAGGGACTGATTAATTCACCCCTCCACTTT. Protein: CASSRGQGLINSPLHF.